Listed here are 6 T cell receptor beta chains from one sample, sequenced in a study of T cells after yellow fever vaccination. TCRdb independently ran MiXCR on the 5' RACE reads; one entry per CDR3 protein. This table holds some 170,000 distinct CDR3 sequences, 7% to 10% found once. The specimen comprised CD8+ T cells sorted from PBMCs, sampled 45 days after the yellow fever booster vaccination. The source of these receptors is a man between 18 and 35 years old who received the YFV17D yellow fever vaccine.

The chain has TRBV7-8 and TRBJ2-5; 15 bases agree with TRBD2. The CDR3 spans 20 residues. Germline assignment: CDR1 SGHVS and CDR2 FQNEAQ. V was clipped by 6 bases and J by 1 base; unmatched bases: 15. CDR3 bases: TGTGCCAGCAGTTCCGGACTAGCGGGGGGGGCCTTAATCCTCCAAGAGACCCAGTACTTC. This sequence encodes CASSSGLAGGALILQETQYF.

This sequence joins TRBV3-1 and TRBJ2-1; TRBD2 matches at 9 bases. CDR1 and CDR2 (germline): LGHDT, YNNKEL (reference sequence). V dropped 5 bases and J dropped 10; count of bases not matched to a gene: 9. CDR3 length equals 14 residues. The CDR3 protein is CASSIAGGLWEQFF. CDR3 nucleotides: TGTGCCAGCAGCATTGCGGGGGGGCTCTGGGAGCAGTTCTTC.

The CDR3 bases are TGTGCCAGTCAGGAGAGGAGAGAGACCCAGTACTTC. Translating gives CASQERRETQYF. The chain recombines TRBV7-9 with TRBJ2-5; unclear D gene. This CDR3 has 12 amino acids. Per germline, CDR1 SEHNR and CDR2 FQNEAQ (reference sequence). The ends were cut back, 9 bases at V and 4 bases at J, with 12 bases in the middle.

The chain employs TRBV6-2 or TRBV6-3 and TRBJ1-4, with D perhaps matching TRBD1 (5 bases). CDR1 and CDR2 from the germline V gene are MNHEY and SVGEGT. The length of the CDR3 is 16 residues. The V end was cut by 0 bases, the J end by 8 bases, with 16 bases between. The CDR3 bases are TGTGCCAGCAGTTACTCCACGACAGACTACGCCGAAAAACTGTTTTTT. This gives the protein CASSYSTTDYAEKLFF.

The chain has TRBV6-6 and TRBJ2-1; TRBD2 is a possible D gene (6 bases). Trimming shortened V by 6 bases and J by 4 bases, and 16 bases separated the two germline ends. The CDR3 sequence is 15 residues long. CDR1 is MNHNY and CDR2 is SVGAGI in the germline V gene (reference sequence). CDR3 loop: CASRDRLGMYNEQFF. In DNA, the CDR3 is TGTGCCAGCAGGGATAGACTAGGGATGTACAATGAGCAGTTCTTC.

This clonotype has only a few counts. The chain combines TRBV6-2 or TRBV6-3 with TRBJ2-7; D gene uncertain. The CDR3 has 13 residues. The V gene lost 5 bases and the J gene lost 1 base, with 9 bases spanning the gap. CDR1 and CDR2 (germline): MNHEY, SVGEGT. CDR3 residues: CASSPTESYEQYF. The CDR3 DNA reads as TGTGCCAGCAGTCCTACGGAATCCTACGAGCAGTACTTC.